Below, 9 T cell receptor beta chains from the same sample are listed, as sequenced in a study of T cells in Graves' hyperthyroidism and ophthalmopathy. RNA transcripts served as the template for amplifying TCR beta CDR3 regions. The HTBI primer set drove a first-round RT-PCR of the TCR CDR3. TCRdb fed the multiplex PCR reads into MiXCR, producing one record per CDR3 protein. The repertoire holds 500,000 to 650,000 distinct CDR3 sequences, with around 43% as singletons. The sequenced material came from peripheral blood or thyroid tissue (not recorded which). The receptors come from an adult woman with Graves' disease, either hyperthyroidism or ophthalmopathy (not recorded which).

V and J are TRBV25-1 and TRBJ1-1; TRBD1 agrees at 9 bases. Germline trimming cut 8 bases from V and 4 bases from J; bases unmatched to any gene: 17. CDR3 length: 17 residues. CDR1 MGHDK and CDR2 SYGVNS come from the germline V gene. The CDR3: CASSVMDRGASGTEAFF. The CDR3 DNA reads TGTGCCAGCTCGGTCATGGACAGGGGCGCTAGCGGCACTGAAGCTTTCTTT.

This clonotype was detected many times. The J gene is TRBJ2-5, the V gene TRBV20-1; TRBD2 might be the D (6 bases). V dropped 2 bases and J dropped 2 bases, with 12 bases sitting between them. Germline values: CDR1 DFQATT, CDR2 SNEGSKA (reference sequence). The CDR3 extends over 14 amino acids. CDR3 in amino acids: CSARSGLQQETQYF. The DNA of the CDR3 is TGCAGTGCTAGATCTGGACTACAACAAGAGACCCAGTACTTC.

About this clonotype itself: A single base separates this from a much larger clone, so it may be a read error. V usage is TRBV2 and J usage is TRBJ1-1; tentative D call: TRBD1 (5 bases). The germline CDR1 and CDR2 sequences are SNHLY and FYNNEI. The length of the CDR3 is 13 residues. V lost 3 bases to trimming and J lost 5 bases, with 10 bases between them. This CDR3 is CASSDGRGTEAFF. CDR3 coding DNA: TGTGCCAGCAGTGATGGGCGGGGGACTGAAGCTTTCTTT. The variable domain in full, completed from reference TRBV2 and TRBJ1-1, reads EPEVTQTPSHQVTQMGQEVILRCVPISNHLYFYWYRQILGQKVEFLVSFYNNEISEKSEIFDDQFSVERPDGSNFTLKIRSTKLEDSAMYFCASSDGRGTEAFFGQGTRLTVV.

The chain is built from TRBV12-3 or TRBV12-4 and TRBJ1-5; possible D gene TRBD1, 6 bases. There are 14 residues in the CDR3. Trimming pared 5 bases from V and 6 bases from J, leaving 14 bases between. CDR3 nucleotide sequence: TGTGCCAGCAGTCTCACAGGGCGGGCTCAGCCCCAGCATTTT. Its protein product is CASSLTGRAQPQHF.

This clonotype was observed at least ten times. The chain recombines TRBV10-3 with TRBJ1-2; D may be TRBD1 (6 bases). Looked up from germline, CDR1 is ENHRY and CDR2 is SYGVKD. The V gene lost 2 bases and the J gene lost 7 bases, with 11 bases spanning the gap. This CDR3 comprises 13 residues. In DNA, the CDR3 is TGTGCCATCAGTGAGAACAGGGAATCTGGCTACACCTTC. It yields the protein CAISENRESGYTF.

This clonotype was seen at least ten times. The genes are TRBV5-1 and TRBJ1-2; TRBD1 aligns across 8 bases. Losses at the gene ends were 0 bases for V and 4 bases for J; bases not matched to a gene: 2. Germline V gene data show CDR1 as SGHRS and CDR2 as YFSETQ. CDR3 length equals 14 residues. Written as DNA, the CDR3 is TGCGCCAGCAGCTTGGGGGACAGGACCTATGGCTACACCTTC. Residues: CASSLGDRTYGYTF.

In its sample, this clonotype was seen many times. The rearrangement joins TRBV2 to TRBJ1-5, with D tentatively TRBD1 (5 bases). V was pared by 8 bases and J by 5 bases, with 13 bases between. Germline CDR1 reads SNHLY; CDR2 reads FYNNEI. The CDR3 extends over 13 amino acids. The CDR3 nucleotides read TGTGCCAGCGCTTACGGAGGGGATCAGCCCCAGCATTTT. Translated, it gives CASAYGGDQPQHF.

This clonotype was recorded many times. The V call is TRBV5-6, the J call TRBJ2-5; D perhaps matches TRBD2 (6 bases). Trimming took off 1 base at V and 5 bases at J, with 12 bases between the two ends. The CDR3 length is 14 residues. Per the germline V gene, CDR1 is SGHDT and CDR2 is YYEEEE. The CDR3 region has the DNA TGTGCCAGCAGCTTGAGCGGGCAAGGGGAGACCCAGTACTTC. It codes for CASSLSGQGETQYF.

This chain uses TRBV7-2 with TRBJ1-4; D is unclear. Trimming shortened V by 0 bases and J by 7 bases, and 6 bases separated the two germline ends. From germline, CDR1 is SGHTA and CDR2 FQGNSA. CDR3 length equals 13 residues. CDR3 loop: CASSLARREKLFF. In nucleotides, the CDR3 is TGTGCCAGCAGCTTAGCGCGGCGTGAAAAACTGTTTTTT. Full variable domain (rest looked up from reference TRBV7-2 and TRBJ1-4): GAGVSQSPSNKVTEKGKDVELRCDPISGHTALYWYRQSLGQGLEFLIYFQGNSAPDKSGLPSDRFSAERTGGSVSTLTIQRTQQEDSAVYLCASSLARREKLFFGSGTQLSVL.